The 17 T cell receptor beta chains below all came from one sample that was sequenced in a study of blood T cell repertoires in COVID-19. TCRdb's table, derived via immunoSEQ multiplex PCR, lists solely in-frame clones and lacks some. Of under 550,000 clones detected, approximately 90% appear once; the ten largest clones hold 0.8% to 0.9%. Sequencing was performed on peripheral blood. These receptors came from a man younger than 35 with COVID-19, enrolled during active disease.

The chain recombines TRBV13 with TRBJ2-7; 8 positions agree with TRBD2. Germline CDR1 reads PRHDT; CDR2 reads FYEKMQ (reference sequence). After removal of 4 bases from V and 3 bases from J, the junction contained 5 bases not matched to a gene. The CDR3 is made up of 14 amino acids. The CDR3, as DNA: TGTGCCAGCAGCTATAGCGGGATGGGCTACGAGCAGTACTTC. Its translation: CASSYSGMGYEQYF. The whole variable domain, remainder taken from reference TRBV13 and TRBJ2-7, is AAGVIQSPRHLIKEKRETATLKCYPIPRHDTVYWYQQGPGQDPQFLISFYEKMQSDKGSIPDRFSAQQFSDYHSELNMSSLELGDSALYFCASSYSGMGYEQYFGPGTRLTVT.

The CDR3 sequence: CASSSRGASYEQYF. The DNA for the CDR3 is TGTGCCAGCAGCTCCCGGGGGGCCTCCTACGAGCAGTACTTC. The chain couples TRBV7-8 to TRBJ2-7; possibly TRBD2 for D (7 bases). Trimming removed 4 bases at V and 0 bases at J, with 10 bases between. Germline CDR1 is SGHVS and CDR2 is FQNEAQ. The CDR3 is 14 amino acids. Variable domain in full (rest from reference TRBV7-8 and TRBJ2-7): GAGVSQSPRYKVAKRGQDVALRCDPISGHVSLFWYQQALGQGPEFLTYFQNEAQLDKSGLPSDRFFAERPEGSVSTLKIQRTQQEDSAVYLCASSSRGASYEQYFGPGTRLTVT.

V usage is TRBV7-2 and J usage is TRBJ1-4; D is undetermined. Germline assignment: CDR1 SGHTA and CDR2 FQGNSA. CDR3 length: 12 amino acids. The V end was cut by 2 bases, the J end by 11 bases, with 9 bases between. The CDR3 sequence: CASSLNARKLFF. Here the CDR3 DNA reads TGTGCCAGCAGCTTAAATGCCAGGAAACTGTTTTTT.

This sequence joins TRBV15 and TRBJ1-2, with unresolved D. Germline CDR1 reads LNHNV; CDR2 reads YYDKDF (reference sequence). CDR3 length equals 13 residues. The germline V and J ends were trimmed by 0 bases and 7 bases, with 9 bases remaining between them. CDR3 in DNA: TGTGCCACCAGCAGAGAAAGGAGGGTTGGCTACACCTTC. It translates to CATSRERRVGYTF. Full variable domain (outside the CDR3, taken from reference TRBV15 and TRBJ1-2): DAMVIQNPRYQVTQFGKPVTLSCSQTLNHNVMYWYQQKSSQAPKLLFHYYDKDFNNEADTPDNFQSRRPNTSFCFLDIRSPGLGDTAMYLCATSRERRVGYTFGSGTRLTVV.

The rearrangement joins TRBV2 to TRBJ2-2; D is unresolved. The CDR3 length is 15 residues. From germline, CDR1 is SNHLY and CDR2 FYNNEI. V lost 5 bases and J 2 bases, leaving 12 bases between the germline ends. The CDR3: CASSFLLTNTGELFF. As DNA, the CDR3 is TGTGCCAGCAGTTTCCTCCTTACAAACACCGGGGAGCTGTTTTTT. The variable domain in full, completed from reference TRBV2 and TRBJ2-2, reads EPEVTQTPSHQVTQMGQEVILRCVPISNHLYFYWYRQILGQKVEFLVSFYNNEISEKSEIFDDQFSVERPDGSNFTLKIRSTKLEDSAMYFCASSFLLTNTGELFFGEGSRLTVL.

This clone showed up just a few times. The J gene is TRBJ2-7, the V gene TRBV7-9; TRBD2 aligns across 9 bases. Unmatched junction bases numbered 9, after V lost 0 bases and J lost 6 bases. The germline V gene encodes CDR1 SEHNR and CDR2 FQNEAQ (reference sequence). This CDR3 has 16 amino acids. CDR3 bases: TGTGCCAGCAGCTTAGCGTCGAGCGGGAGGAGAATCGAGCAGTACTTC. Its translation: CASSLASSGRRIEQYF.

The chain joins TRBV18 to TRBJ2-7; 8 nucleotides align to TRBD1. CDR1 and CDR2 (germline): KGHSH, LQKENI. With 6 bases clipped from V and 5 bases from J, the junction kept 18 bases outside the gene matches. The CDR3 is made up of 17 amino acids. The CDR3 sequence: CASSPRTGRLVIDEQYF. The DNA of the CDR3 is TGTGCCAGCTCCCCGAGGACAGGGCGGCTGGTGATCGACGAGCAGTACTTC.

This sequence joins TRBV18 and TRBJ2-5; 8 nucleotides agree with TRBD2. This CDR3 contains 14 residues. The V gene's germline CDR1 is KGHSH and CDR2 LQKENI. V gave up 3 bases and J gave up 5 bases; unmatched junction bases: 5. The CDR3 reads CASSPGASGETQYF. CDR3 in DNA: TGTGCCAGCTCACCGGGGGCTAGCGGGGAGACCCAGTACTTC.

The chain combines TRBV11-2 with TRBJ2-7, with 14 bases lining up with TRBD2. Per germline, CDR1 SGHAT and CDR2 FQNNGV. The CDR3 is made up of 13 amino acids. V lost 6 bases, J lost 8 bases, and 3 bases stayed unmatched. CDR3 sequence reads: CASRGLAGAQQYF. The CDR3, as DNA: TGTGCCAGCAGGGGACTAGCGGGAGCGCAGCAGTACTTC.

V is TRBV24-1 and J is TRBJ2-3; 7 bases match TRBD2. V dropped 2 bases and J dropped 4; count of bases not matched to a gene: 8. Germline CDR1 reads KGHDR; CDR2 reads SFDVKD. This CDR3 contains 16 residues. CDR3 protein: CATSDYRAGDSDTQYF. The DNA of the CDR3 is TGTGCCACCAGTGATTATCGGGCGGGGGATTCAGATACGCAGTATTTT.

The chain couples TRBV5-6 to TRBJ2-1, with a possible D match to TRBD2 (7 bases). CDR3 length equals 13 residues. Germline V gene lookup returns CDR1 SGHDT and CDR2 YYEEEE. Trimming left V 4 bases short and J 5 bases short, with 10 bases between. The CDR3 bases are TGTGCCAGCAGCGGGGGGGCCCACAATGAGCAGTTCTTC. Translation gives CASSGGAHNEQFF.

The chain employs TRBV21-1 and TRBJ1-5. TRBV21-1 is a pseudogene segment. This CDR3 region has 15 residues. The CDR3 DNA follows: TGTGCCAGCAGTCTATTTGGTCGCGGGGTACAGCCCCAGCATTTT. This gives the protein CASSLFGRGVQPQHF.

This clone has a handful of counts. For the CDR3, the DNA is TGTGCCAGCAGTTTTGGCAGGGACGAGCAGTACTTC. This translates into CASSFGRDEQYF. The chain couples TRBV28 to TRBJ2-7; weak D call: TRBD1 (5 bases). The germline V gene has CDR1 MDHEN and CDR2 SYDVKM. The V end was cut by 3 bases, the J end by 5 bases, with 8 bases between. CDR3 length: 12 residues.

This chain connects TRBV19 to TRBJ1-2, with 10 bases lining up with TRBD1. The germline V gene encodes CDR1 LNHDA and CDR2 SQIVND (reference sequence). The CDR3 is 15 residues long. V gave up 7 bases and J gave up 8 bases; unmatched junction bases: 13. The CDR3 is CASKGQGSAVGGYTF. CDR3 nucleotide sequence: TGTGCCAGTAAGGGACAGGGGTCCGCCGTAGGGGGCTACACCTTC. The entire variable domain, with the rest obtained from reference TRBV19 and TRBJ1-2, is as follows: DGGITQSPKYLFRKEGQNVTLSCEQNLNHDAMYWYRQDPGQGLRLIYYSQIVNDFQKGDIAEGYSVSREKKESFPLTVTSAQKNPTAFYLCASKGQGSAVGGYTFGSGTRLTVV.

The V call is TRBV11-2, the J call TRBJ2-3; TRBD2 matches at 13 bases. The CDR3 is 18 residues long. Germline V CDR1 and CDR2: SGHAT, FQNNGV. With 3 bases clipped from V and 4 bases from J, the junction kept 10 bases outside the gene matches. The CDR3 sequence is CASSFGLAGERRADTQYF. CDR3 DNA sequence: TGTGCCAGCAGCTTTGGACTAGCGGGAGAACGTCGAGCAGATACGCAGTATTTT.

The rearrangement joins TRBV5-1 to TRBJ2-3; TRBD2 agrees at 7 bases. CDR1 and CDR2 from the germline V gene are SGHRS and YFSETQ. V lost 0 bases to trimming and J lost 2 bases; unmatched junction nucleotides: 6. CDR3 length equals 16 residues. In nucleotides, the CDR3 is TGCGCCAGCAGCTTGGTTGGTAGCGGGTCCACAGATACGCAGTATTTT. It specifies CASSLVGSGSTDTQYF.

The chain is built from TRBV5-4 and TRBJ2-2; a weak D match, TRBD2 (7 bases). With 4 bases removed from V and 2 bases from J, the gap between germline ends came to 12 bases. The CDR3 covers 15 residues. Germline CDR1 SGHNT, CDR2 YYREEE (reference sequence). This CDR3 is CASSGRGANTGELFF. DNA for the CDR3: TGTGCCAGCAGCGGCCGGGGGGCCAACACCGGGGAGCTGTTTTTT.